This TCR beta chain was sequenced for a study of identical twins (dated by TCRdb to the mid-2010s). Notes on the research overall: To test whether fetal clonotypes persist, this study deep-sequenced TCR alpha and beta repertoires from monozygotic twins, from unrelated adults of various ages, and from cord blood. To rule out contamination, replicate twin experiments were performed at different times with different library preparation protocols.

The library was made by 5' RACE. The reads were generated on an Illumina HiSeq 2000. A universal primer binding site was added through template switching, and the final cDNA carried a unique molecular identifier so that TCR cDNA molecules could be counted accurately. Specific primers in the conserved constant-segment region were used to synthesize first-strand cDNA for TCR alpha and beta chains. To control for contamination, every cDNA library was double barcoded, receiving both a SMART-Mk sample barcode and Illumina barcodes. Two successive PCR steps introduced TruSeq adapter sequences along with Illumina sample barcodes. Sequencing of the TCR alpha and beta cDNA libraries was done on the Illumina HiSeq platform using custom primers. Concerning the study's data processing: MiGEC was used to process raw reads and extract unique molecular identifiers, and MiXCR was used to find CDR3 positions. For each individual, recombination models were inferred using an EM algorithm with the repgenHMM and IGoR tools. Shared clonotypes were analyzed with the tcR package in R, and sharing was normalized by the product of cloneset sizes. To study raw recombination without the effects of thymic and clonal selection, out-of-frame nonproductive sequences were analyzed. The public reads were reanalyzed by TCRdb: fastp trimming at Q25, MiXCR alignment, in-frame beta chains only. Under each unique CDR3 protein, matching rows form one entry showing the most common genes and DNA. The V and J calls here are based on TCRdb, not the publication. This sample gives fewer than 500,000 distinct CDR3 sequences in total; around an eighth of them show up just once. The top ten clones comprise more than 0.8% of the sample.

Results and caveats for the whole study, not just this receptor: Zero-insertion analyses could be partly confounded by invariant T cells such as MAIT and iNKT, though diverse VJ usage argued against such confounding for most clonotypes. Because the same donors could not be followed over many years, conclusions were based on cross-sectional statistical analysis. A weaker excess of twin sharing was found in beta out-of-frame sequences because the signal-to-noise ratio was lowered by fewer shared sequences. Fewer insertions were carried by abundant cord blood beta clonotypes; a weaker similar trend was observed in young adult naive repertoires, while no such trend was observed in memory repertoires. In monozygotic twins, out-of-frame TCR alpha sharing was systematically underestimated by recombination models, although the models agreed with sharing between unrelated individuals. Compared with coincidental sharing between unrelated individuals, out-of-frame TCR alpha sequences shared between twins showed an excess of sequences with low generation probability.

Trimming at the junction amounts to 5 bases on V and 7 bases on J, and the germline ends lie 14 bases apart. The CDR3 runs 14 residues from the cysteine to the phenylalanine. The CDR3 DNA has 42 bases and is translated from base 1. The germline V gene (reference sequence) specifies LNHDA as CDR1 and SQIVND as CDR2. This clonotype showed up many times. There is no known antigen for this receptor. Per-base qualities were not stored, and no clone one base away is much larger. Every donor was a healthy Caucasian. The twin cohort consisted of three pairs of female monozygotic twins, all aged roughly 18 to 29 years. Positive isolation kits from Invitrogen were used to isolate the CD4+ and CD8+ T cell populations. This same sample was also taken into another study, of yellow fever vaccine responses in identical twins. The second study's authors report: The T cell response to vaccination in identical twins was reported by the authors to appear partly convergent and partly personalized. The study precisely tracked vaccine-responding T cell clones in identical twins.

The receptor was isolated from a woman younger than 30 in good health. Sequencing used CD4+ T cells sorted from blood. This receptor chain uses TRBV19 and TRBJ2-2, and possibly TRBD2, on 5 matching bases. The sequenced DNA: TGTGCCAGTAGTCCCGGGTGGGAGAGCGGGGAGCTGTTTTTT. This translates into CASSPGWESGELFF.